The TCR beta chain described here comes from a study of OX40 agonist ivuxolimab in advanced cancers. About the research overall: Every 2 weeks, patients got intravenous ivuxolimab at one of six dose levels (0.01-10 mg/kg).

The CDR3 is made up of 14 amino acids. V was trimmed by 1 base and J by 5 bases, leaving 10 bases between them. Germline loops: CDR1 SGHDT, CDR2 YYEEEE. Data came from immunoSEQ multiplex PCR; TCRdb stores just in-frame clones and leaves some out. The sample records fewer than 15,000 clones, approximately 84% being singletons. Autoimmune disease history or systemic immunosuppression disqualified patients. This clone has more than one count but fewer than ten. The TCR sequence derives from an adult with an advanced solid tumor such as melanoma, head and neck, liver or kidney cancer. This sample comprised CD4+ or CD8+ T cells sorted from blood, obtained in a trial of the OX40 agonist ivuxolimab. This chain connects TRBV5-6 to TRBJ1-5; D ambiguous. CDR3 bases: TGTGCCAGCAGCTTGAAGGAGCATGATCAGCCCCAGCATTTT. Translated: CASSLKEHDQPQHF.